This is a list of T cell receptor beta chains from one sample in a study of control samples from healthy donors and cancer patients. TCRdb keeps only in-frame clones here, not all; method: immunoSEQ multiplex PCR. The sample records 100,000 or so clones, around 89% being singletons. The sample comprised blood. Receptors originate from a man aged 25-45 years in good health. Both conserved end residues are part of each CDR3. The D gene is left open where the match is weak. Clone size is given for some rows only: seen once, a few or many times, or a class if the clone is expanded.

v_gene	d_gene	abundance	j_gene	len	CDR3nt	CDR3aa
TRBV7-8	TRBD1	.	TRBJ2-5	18	TGTGCCAGCAGCTCAATTATTCCCCAGGGGGCTATTAGAGAGACCCAGTACTTC	CASSSIIPQGAIRETQYF
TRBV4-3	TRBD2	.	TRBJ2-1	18	TGCGCCAGCAGCCGACAACTAGCGGGGGGGTGGTCCTACAATGAGCAGCTCTTC	CASSRQLAGGWSYNEQLF
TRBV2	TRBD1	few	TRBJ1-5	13	TGTGCCAGCAGGCAAGACAGGGATCAGCCCCAGCATTTT	CASRQDRDQPQHF
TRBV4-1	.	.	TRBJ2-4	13	TGCGCCAGCAGCCAAGGGTACGGGGACATTCAGTACTTC	CASSQGYGDIQYF
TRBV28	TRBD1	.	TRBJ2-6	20	TGTGCCAGCAGTGAGCCTCCGGGGACAGGGACCCCCGGAGGGGCCAACGTCCTGACTTTC	CASSEPPGTGTPGGANVLTF
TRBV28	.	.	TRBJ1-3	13	TGTGCCAGCAGTCCAAGGGCTGGAAACACCATATATTTT	CASSPRAGNTIYF
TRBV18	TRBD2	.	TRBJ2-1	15	TGTGCCAGCTCACCCCAGCCTACGGGGGGGAATGAGCAGTTCTTC	CASSPQPTGGNEQFF
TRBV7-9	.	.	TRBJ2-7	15	TGTGCCAGCAGCCGCACTGCGACGGGGTCCTACGAGCAGTACTTC	CASSRTATGSYEQYF
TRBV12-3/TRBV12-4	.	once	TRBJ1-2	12	TGTGCCAGCAGTTCCCCATACTATGGCTACACCTTC	CASSSPYYGYTF
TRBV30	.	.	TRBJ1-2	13	TGTGCCGGCCTTGCGAGGGGAGACTATGGCTACACCTTC	CAGLARGDYGYTF
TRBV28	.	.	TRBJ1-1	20	TGTGCCAGCAGGACAACAGGATATTCCCTCCCGGGGATAGTGAACACTGAAGCTTTCTTT	CASRTTGYSLPGIVNTEAFF
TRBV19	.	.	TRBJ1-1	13	TGTGCCAGTAGTAATCAGGTCAACACTGAAGCTTTCTTT	CASSNQVNTEAFF
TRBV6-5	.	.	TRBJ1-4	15	TGTGCCAGCACTAGAGTCGGGGTACGCGGTGAAAAACTGTTTTTT	CASTRVGVRGEKLFF
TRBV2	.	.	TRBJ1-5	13	TGTGCCAGCAGTAGGGACGGCGCTCAGCCCCAGCATTTT	CASSRDGAQPQHF
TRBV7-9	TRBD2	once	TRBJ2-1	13	TGTGCCAGCGGTGAACTAGCGCCCAATGAGCAGTTCTTC	CASGELAPNEQFF
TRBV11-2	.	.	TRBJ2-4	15	TGTGCCAGCAGGGGGCTGGCGGGGGCCAAAAACATTCAGTACTTC	CASRGLAGAKNIQYF
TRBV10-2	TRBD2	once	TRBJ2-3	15	TGCGCCAGCCTGAGCGGGGGGGCGTGGACAGATACGCAGTATTTT	CASLSGGAWTDTQYF
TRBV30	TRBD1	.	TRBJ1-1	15	TGTGCCTGGAGTGTACTGGGACAGCGGTACACTGAAGCTTTCTTT	CAWSVLGQRYTEAFF
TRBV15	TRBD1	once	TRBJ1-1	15	TGTGCCACCAGCACCTTCGGGACAGGGTCGGGTGAAGCTTTCTTT	CATSTFGTGSGEAFF
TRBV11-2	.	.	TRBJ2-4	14	TGTGCCAGCAGCGCGCAGGTCACCAAAAACATTCAGTACTTC	CASSAQVTKNIQYF